These 13 T cell receptor beta chains share one sample of origin, sequenced in a study of cytomegalovirus exposure and HLA in healthy donors (dated by TCRdb to 2017 to 2019). The library was obtained by the immunoSEQ multiplex PCR assay. For the multiplex PCR, a mixture combining 60 forward primers for TCR Vbeta segments and 13 reverse primers for TCR Jbeta segments was used. This immuneACCESS table, as held by TCRdb, lists in-frame sequences with V and J called but not all clones. Of the missing ones, under half trace to an unresolved V gene in checked studies; the others have no known cause. The sample data list under 120,000 clones, and roughly 69% of these were observed just once. Clones ranked in the top ten supply roughly 2.7% of the sample. The sample taken for sequencing was PBMCs. These receptors were taken from a man aged 45-65 years in good health and CMV-seropositive.

V is TRBV6-1 and J is TRBJ1-3; D remains unclear. Germline CDR1 is MNHNS and CDR2 is SASEGT. CDR3 size: 12 residues. V shed 3 bases and J shed 5 bases, with 5 bases lying between them. CDR3 nucleotides: TGTGCCAGCAGTGAGAACAGAAACACCATATATTTT. Its translation is CASSENRNTIYF.

The rearrangement uses TRBV6-1 and TRBJ2-5, with TRBD1 as a possible D gene (5 bases). This CDR3 spans 14 amino acids. The germline V gene has CDR1 MNHNS and CDR2 SASEGT. The V gene lost 1 base and the J gene lost 5 bases, with 11 bases spanning the gap. The CDR3 DNA reads as TGTGCCAGCAGTGAAGGGGCCTCAGGGGAGACCCAGTACTTC. As protein: CASSEGASGETQYF.

The chain is built from TRBV7-2 and TRBJ1-4; perhaps TRBD1 as D (6 bases). CDR3 size: 13 residues. Looked up from germline, CDR1 is SGHTA and CDR2 is FQGNSA. The germline V and J ends were trimmed by 8 bases and 6 bases, with 13 bases remaining between them. In nucleotides, the CDR3 is TGTGCCAGCCGCGGGGGCGCAGATGAAAAACTGTTTTTT. Translated, it gives CASRGGADEKLFF.

The chain combines TRBV5-1 with TRBJ2-5, with TRBD2 matching 12 bases. The better agreement between TRBJ2-7 and the DNA end casts doubt on the J call. Germline values: CDR1 SGHRS, CDR2 YFSETQ. CDR3 length: 15 residues. This chain's CDR3 is CASSLAGTSGYEQYF. CDR3 DNA sequence: TGCGCCAGCAGCTTGGCCGGGACTAGCGGGTACGAGCAGTACTTC.

The V call is TRBV5-1, the J call TRBJ1-1, with no clear D. The V end was cut by 4 bases, the J end by 1 base, with 8 bases between. This CDR3 has 13 residues. From germline, CDR1 is SGHRS and CDR2 YFSETQ. This CDR3 is CASSTTGNTEAFF. The CDR3 DNA reads TGCGCCAGCAGCACGACGGGGAACACTGAAGCTTTCTTT.

The rearrangement uses TRBV9 and TRBJ2-6; D gene uncertain. Germline V gene lookup returns CDR1 SGDLS and CDR2 YYNGEE. Deletions cut 0 bases from V and 2 bases from J, with 6 bases between. This CDR3 has 15 amino acids. The CDR3 nucleotides read TGTGCCAGCAGCGTAGAAGCCCCTGGGGCCAACGTCCTGACTTTC. Protein: CASSVEAPGANVLTF.

This clone came up a few times. The chain uses TRBV4-1 and TRBJ2-5, with TRBD1 as a possible D gene (5 bases). This CDR3 contains 13 residues. CDR1 MGHRA and CDR2 YSYEKL come from the germline V gene. Trimming removed 4 bases from V and 5 bases from J, with 11 bases in between. The CDR3 sequence is CASSPGPWETQYF. The CDR3 bases are TGCGCCAGCAGCCCAGGGCCATGGGAGACCCAGTACTTC.

The genes are TRBV6-6 and TRBJ2-7; 9 bases are a match to TRBD1. The V segment lost 6 bases and the J segment 9 bases; nucleotides outside the gene matches: 6. This CDR3 has 12 residues. In germline, CDR1 is MNHNY, CDR2 SVGAGI (reference sequence). The chain's CDR3 is CASRQDRGRQYF. The CDR3 nucleotides read TGTGCCAGCAGACAGGACAGGGGAAGGCAGTACTTC.

The V call is TRBV7-7, the J call TRBJ2-5, with D possibly being TRBD2 (5 bases). Trimming took off 4 bases at V and 3 bases at J, with 15 bases between the two ends. The CDR3 contains 15 residues. Germline V gene lookup returns CDR1 SSHAT and CDR2 FNYEAQ (reference sequence). CDR3 in amino acids: CASSSLSSGEETQYF. CDR3 nucleotides: TGTGCCAGCAGCTCGTTGTCGAGCGGTGAAGAGACCCAGTACTTC. Full variable domain (rest looked up from reference TRBV7-7 and TRBJ2-5): GAGVSQSPRYKVTKRGQDVTLRCDPISSHATLYWYQQALGQGPEFLTYFNYEAQPDKSGLPSDRFSAERPEGSISTLTIQRTEQRDSAMYRCASSSLSSGEETQYFGPGTRLLVL.

The V and J genes are TRBV4-1 and TRBJ2-1; no firm D call. CDR1 MGHRA and CDR2 YSYEKL come from the germline V gene. V was trimmed by 1 base and J by 9 bases, leaving 10 bases between them. The CDR3 length is 13 residues. DNA for the CDR3: TGCGCCAGCAGCCAAGGACAAAGTACTGAGCAGTTCTTC. Amino acids: CASSQGQSTEQFF.

The chain carries TRBV5-1 and TRBJ2-7, with D possibly TRBD2 on 6 matching bases. Germline loops: CDR1 SGHRS, CDR2 YFSETQ. The V gene lost 0 bases and the J gene lost 3 bases, with 10 bases spanning the gap. This CDR3 is built from 14 residues. The chain's CDR3 is CASSLVGGNYEQYF. CDR3 coding DNA: TGCGCCAGCAGCTTGGTTGGCGGGAACTACGAGCAGTACTTC.

The rearrangement uses TRBV5-4 and TRBJ2-1; TRBD1 might be the D (6 bases). Germline CDR1 reads SGHNT; CDR2 reads YYREEE (reference sequence). V lost 2 bases and J 10 bases, leaving 13 bases between the germline ends. The CDR3 sequence is 13 residues long. The CDR3 is CASSFQGGGEQFF. CDR3 bases: TGTGCCAGCAGCTTTCAAGGGGGTGGGGAGCAGTTCTTC.

As regards this clone: Mismatch with germline at one junction end may stem from a read error. CDR3 DNA sequence: TGTGCCAGTAGTATTCTCTCTGGGGCCAACGGCCTGACTTTC. Translated: CASSILSGANGLTF. The gene calls are TRBV19 and TRBJ2-6; maybe TRBD1 (5 bases). There are 14 residues in the CDR3. From germline, CDR1 is LNHDA and CDR2 SQIVND (reference sequence).